Listed here are 29 T cell receptor beta chains from one sample, sequenced in a study of blood T cell repertoires in COVID-19 (dated by TCRdb to about 2020). Library method: the immunoSEQ multiplex PCR assay. TCRdb holds this immuneACCESS table with in-frame rearrangements only. Some clones are missing; in checked studies, unresolved V genes explain under half, and the rest has no known cause. This sample lists fewer than 200,000 clones; approximately 87% were detected once. The ten largest clones represent roughly 20% of the sample. The sequenced sample consisted of peripheral blood. The receptors here all came from a man in his 70s with active or convalescent COVID-19.

This clone has more than one count but fewer than ten. The chain has TRBV5-6 and TRBJ2-1; possible D gene TRBD2, 5 bases. V lost 3 bases, J lost 2 bases, and 12 bases lay in between. The CDR3 loop spans 15 amino acids. From germline, CDR1 is SGHDT and CDR2 YYEEEE. CDR3 bases: TGTGCCAGCAGCTATCAAGGGAGTACCTACAATGAGCAGTTCTTC. Protein: CASSYQGSTYNEQFF.

The rearrangement links TRBV19 to TRBJ2-1; D may be TRBD1 (6 bases). In germline, CDR1 is LNHDA, CDR2 SQIVND (reference sequence). The CDR3 contains 16 residues. V lost 6 bases and J lost 7, with 22 bases in between. The DNA of the CDR3 is TGTGCCAGTAGCACAGTAGGGCAGGGTAGGGGGAATGAGCAGTTCTTC. It is translated as CASSTVGQGRGNEQFF.

The CDR3 DNA follows: TGTGCCAGCAGTTCGGCCCTTCCCGCAGGGACCCAGTACTTC. Protein product: CASSSALPAGTQYF. The V call is TRBV6-2 or TRBV6-3, the J call TRBJ2-5; D gene ambiguous. The CDR3 spans 14 residues. V was shortened by 4 bases and J by 7 bases, with 16 bases between the two germline ends. Germline loops: CDR1 MNHEY, CDR2 SVGEGT.

The chain recombines TRBV7-3 with TRBJ2-7; the match to TRBD2 covers 9 bases. The CDR3 is 15 residues long. V shed 2 bases and J 3 bases; nucleotides not matched to a gene: 5. Germline-derived CDR1 and CDR2 are SGHTA and FQGTGA. CDR3 in amino acids: CASSLGSGGNYEQYF. CDR3 coding DNA: TGTGCCAGCAGCTTAGGTAGCGGGGGTAACTACGAGCAGTACTTC.

V and J are TRBV6-5 and TRBJ1-2; 8 bases align to TRBD1. Germline V gene data show CDR1 as MNHEY and CDR2 as SVGAGI. The CDR3 is 14 amino acids. After removal of 5 bases from V and 7 bases from J, the junction contained 9 bases not matched to a gene. The CDR3 loop is CASSRPQGVGGYTF. The CDR3 DNA follows: TGTGCCAGCAGTCGACCACAGGGGGTGGGTGGCTACACCTTC.

The chain employs TRBV5-1 and TRBJ1-2; possible D gene TRBD1, 6 bases. V was pared by 0 bases and J by 4 bases, with 16 bases between. There are 16 residues in the CDR3. Germline loops: CDR1 SGHRS, CDR2 YFSETQ. CDR3 coding DNA: TGCGCCAGCAGCTTGGAGGGGTACAGGGACGGCTATGGCTACACCTTC. It yields the protein CASSLEGYRDGYGYTF.

This clone came up a few times. The chain recombines TRBV7-2 with TRBJ1-2; 8 bases line up with TRBD1. The V gene's germline CDR1 is SGHTA and CDR2 FQGNSA. Germline trimming cut 5 bases from V and 4 bases from J; bases unmatched to any gene: 6. The CDR3 has 14 amino acids. The CDR3 sequence: CASSARTGSYGYTF. CDR3 coding DNA: TGTGCCAGCAGCGCCCGGACAGGGAGCTATGGCTACACCTTC.

The V and J genes are TRBV28 and TRBJ2-5; D is ambiguous. Trimming removed 3 bases from V and 0 bases from J, with 11 bases in between. The CDR3 has 15 amino acids. Germline loops: CDR1 MDHEN, CDR2 SYDVKM. The CDR3 spells CASSFPDTYQETQYF. The CDR3 DNA follows: TGTGCCAGCAGTTTTCCCGACACCTACCAAGAGACCCAGTACTTC. The full variable domain, in which reference TRBV28 and TRBJ2-5 provide the parts outside the CDR3, is DVKVTQSSRYLVKRTGEKVFLECVQDMDHENMFWYRQDPGLGLRLIYFSYDVKMKEKGDIPEGYSVSREKKERFSLILESASTNQTSMYLCASSFPDTYQETQYFGPGTRLLVL.

The rearrangement links TRBV19 to TRBJ1-1, with a tentative D call TRBD1 (6 bases). The ends were cut back, 3 bases at V and 1 base at J, with 12 bases in the middle. CDR3 length: 15 residues. Germline V gene sequence: CDR1 LNHDA, CDR2 SQIVND (reference sequence). The CDR3, as DNA: TGTGCCAGTAGTATCCTCGGGACAACGAACACTGAAGCTTTCTTT. Translation gives CASSILGTTNTEAFF.

This clone is a singleton in its sample. V usage is TRBV7-9 and J usage is TRBJ1-6; D is unclear. CDR3 length equals 13 residues. The germline V gene encodes CDR1 SEHNR and CDR2 FQNEAQ (reference sequence). Trimming removed 5 bases from V and 9 bases from J, with 11 bases in between. DNA for the CDR3: TGTGCCAGCAGCAAAAACACCCTTTCACCCCTCCACTTT. Its translation: CASSKNTLSPLHF. Based on the CDR3 plus reference TRBV7-9 and TRBJ1-6, the full variable domain is DTGVSQNPRHKITKRGQNVTFRCDPISEHNRLYWYRQTLGQGPEFLTYFQNEAQLEKSRLLSDRFSAERPKGSFSTLEIQRTEQGDSAMYLCASSKNTLSPLHFGNGTRLTVT.

This rearrangement joins TRBV7-2 to TRBJ2-3, with 8 bases identical to TRBD2. The CDR3 totals 17 residues. Germline V gene sequence: CDR1 SGHTA, CDR2 FQGNSA. V gave up 0 bases and J gave up 4 bases; unmatched junction bases: 9. The CDR3 coding sequence is TGTGCCAGCAGCTTAGCGGGAGGCCCGGGGGGGGCAGATACGCAGTATTTT. The encoded protein is CASSLAGGPGGADTQYF.

This chain links TRBV10-2 with TRBJ1-1; the D gene is possibly TRBD1 (5 bases). The CDR3 loop spans 13 amino acids. The germline V and J ends were trimmed by 3 bases and 6 bases, with 11 bases remaining between them. CDR1 is WSHSY and CDR2 is SAAADI in the germline V gene. The CDR3 DNA sequence: TGCGCCAGCAGTGATACAGGTTTGGCTGAAGCTTTCTTT. As protein: CASSDTGLAEAFF.

The chain employs TRBV28 and TRBJ2-7, with a possible D match to TRBD2 (6 bases). The CDR3 consists of 14 residues. Germline V gene sequence: CDR1 MDHEN, CDR2 SYDVKM. V lost 6 bases and J lost 6, with 18 bases in between. The CDR3 sequence is CASSPQWGGGEQYF. CDR3 nucleotide sequence: TGTGCCAGCAGCCCTCAGTGGGGAGGTGGCGAGCAGTACTTC.

This sequence joins TRBV5-1 and TRBJ2-7; 9 nucleotides agree with TRBD2. The CDR3 length is 15 residues. CDR1 and CDR2 (germline): SGHRS, YFSETQ. Losses at the gene ends were 0 bases for V and 2 bases for J; bases not matched to a gene: 3. The CDR3 DNA is TGCGCCAGCAGCTTGGGGACTAGCGTCACCTACGAGCAGTACTTC. This translates into CASSLGTSVTYEQYF.

This clone was recorded a few times. The chain carries TRBV29-1 and TRBJ1-1; D gene unclear. There are 13 residues in the CDR3. Germline CDR1 and CDR2: SQVTM and ANQGSEA. V was trimmed by 3 bases and J by 2 bases, leaving 10 bases between them. CDR3 residues: CSVEEAVNTEAFF. The DNA of the CDR3 is TGCAGCGTTGAGGAGGCAGTAAACACTGAAGCTTTCTTT.

The chain joins TRBV19 to TRBJ1-1; 9 bases are a match to TRBD1. With V trimmed by 5 bases and J by 6 bases, 10 bases remained unmatched. This CDR3 region has 15 residues. Germline loops: CDR1 LNHDA, CDR2 SQIVND (reference sequence). The CDR3 region is CASSLGQGTGAEAFF. The DNA for the CDR3 is TGTGCCAGTAGTTTGGGACAGGGAACAGGGGCTGAAGCTTTCTTT. Looking up the rest from reference TRBV19 and TRBJ1-1 gives the full variable domain: DGGITQSPKYLFRKEGQNVTLSCEQNLNHDAMYWYRQDPGQGLRLIYYSQIVNDFQKGDIAEGYSVSREKKESFPLTVTSAQKNPTAFYLCASSLGQGTGAEAFFGQGTRLTVV.

The chain is built from TRBV7-9 and TRBJ1-3; 11 positions agree with TRBD1. CDR1 SEHNR and CDR2 FQNEAQ come from the germline V gene (reference sequence). CDR3 length: 14 amino acids. V shed 5 bases and J 7 bases; nucleotides not matched to a gene: 4. In DNA form, the CDR3 reads TGTGCCAGCAGCCGGACAGGGGGCAGGAACACCATATATTTT. Translated: CASSRTGGRNTIYF.

The CDR3 nucleotides are TGTGCCAGTAGTATAGATGGCGTCAGGGCTAACTATGGCTACACCTTC. Protein product: CASSIDGVRANYGYTF. The chain employs TRBV19 and TRBJ1-2, with TRBD1 as a possible D gene (5 bases). Germline V lookup: CDR1 LNHDA, CDR2 SQIVND (reference sequence). Trimming removed 0 bases at V and 0 bases at J, with 11 bases between. The length of the CDR3 is 16 residues. Complete variable domain (other parts from reference TRBV19 and TRBJ1-2): DGGITQSPKYLFRKEGQNVTLSCEQNLNHDAMYWYRQDPGQGLRLIYYSQIVNDFQKGDIAEGYSVSREKKESFPLTVTSAQKNPTAFYLCASSIDGVRANYGYTFGSGTRLTVV.

V usage is TRBV5-1 and J usage is TRBJ1-1; 9 bases are shared with TRBD1. Germline loops: CDR1 SGHRS, CDR2 YFSETQ. The V gene end was trimmed by 4 bases and the J gene end by 6 bases; junction bases not matched to a gene: 7. The CDR3 runs to 14 residues. CDR3 residues: CASSPGQGPPEAFF. CDR3 bases: TGCGCCAGCAGCCCAGGACAGGGGCCCCCTGAAGCTTTCTTT.

V gene TRBV9 combines with J gene TRBJ2-7, with a possible D match to TRBD2 (6 bases). This CDR3 is built from 15 residues. V gave up 0 bases and J gave up 0 bases, with 10 bases separating them. CDR1 SGDLS and CDR2 YYNGEE come from the germline V gene. The CDR3 DNA follows: TGTGCCAGCAGCGTAGGACTAGACGTCTCCTACGAGCAGTACTTC. Its protein product is CASSVGLDVSYEQYF.

J is TRBJ1-2 and V is TRBV10-3; TRBD1 matches 7 bases. With 5 bases clipped from V and 3 bases from J, the junction kept 6 bases outside the gene matches. Germline lookup yields CDR1 ENHRY and CDR2 SYGVKD. The CDR3 has 14 residues. The CDR3 DNA follows: TGTGCCATCAGTCCCCGACAGGGATACTATGGCTACACCTTC. It codes for CAISPRQGYYGYTF.

The chain's CDR3 is CASSLGLISGNTIYF. The DNA of the CDR3 is TGCGCCAGCAGCTTGGGGCTTATCTCTGGAAACACCATATATTTT. The chain uses TRBV5-1 and TRBJ1-3, with D hard to call. The CDR3 runs 15 residues. Germline-derived CDR1 and CDR2 are SGHRS and YFSETQ. The germline V and J ends were trimmed by 0 bases and 0 bases, with 7 bases remaining between them. The full variable domain, in which reference TRBV5-1 and TRBJ1-3 provide the parts outside the CDR3, is KAGVTQTPRYLIKTRGQQVTLSCSPISGHRSVSWYQQTPGQGLQFLFEYFSETQRNKGNFPGRFSGRQFSNSRSEMNVSTLELGDSALYLCASSLGLISGNTIYFGEGSWLTVV.

The rearrangement joins TRBV5-1 to TRBJ2-1; possibly TRBD2 for D (5 bases). The V and J ends lost 7 bases and 0 bases respectively, with 11 bases between them. Germline lookup yields CDR1 SGHRS and CDR2 YFSETQ. This CDR3 is 14 amino acids long. CDR3 protein: CASGADSSYNEQFF. The CDR3 DNA is TGCGCCAGCGGAGCGGATAGCTCCTACAATGAGCAGTTCTTC.

The chain couples TRBV28 to TRBJ1-5; TRBD1 agrees at 8 bases. Trimming removed 3 bases from V and 4 bases from J; junction bases left unmatched: 11. The CDR3 totals 17 residues. Germline CDR1 is MDHEN and CDR2 is SYDVKM. This CDR3 is CASSFRGQGASNQPQHF. CDR3 DNA: TGTGCCAGCAGTTTTCGGGGTCAGGGGGCTTCTAATCAGCCCCAGCATTTT.

The chain couples TRBV6-5 to TRBJ2-2; TRBD1 matches at 7 bases. Trimming took 0 bases from V and 5 from J; bases not matched to a gene: 3. The CDR3 consists of 15 residues. Germline values: CDR1 MNHEY, CDR2 SVGAGI. The DNA for the CDR3 is TGTGCCAGCAGTTACTCGACAGGGTGGACCGGGGAGCTGTTTTTT. Protein product: CASSYSTGWTGELFF.

The V and J genes are TRBV5-1 and TRBJ2-5; 7 bases fit TRBD1. V shed 3 bases and J 3 bases; nucleotides not matched to a gene: 5. The CDR3 sequence is 14 residues long. Germline CDR1 is SGHRS and CDR2 is YFSETQ. The CDR3 region has the DNA TGCGCCAGCAGCTCCCGGGACAGAAAAGAGACCCAGTACTTC. Its translation is CASSSRDRKETQYF.

This clone was detected once. V and J are TRBV12-3 or TRBV12-4 and TRBJ1-1, with D tentatively TRBD1 (6 bases). The CDR3 totals 12 residues. Trimming stripped 4 bases from V and 8 bases from J, with 11 bases between. This chain's CDR3 is CASSWGRGEAFF. CDR3 sequence (DNA): TGTGCCAGCAGTTGGGGTAGGGGGGAAGCTTTCTTT.

The chain combines TRBV28 with TRBJ2-7, with 7 bases fitting TRBD1. The CDR3 spans 15 residues. Germline CDR1 and CDR2: MDHEN and SYDVKM. V lost 6 bases to trimming and J lost 2 bases; unmatched junction nucleotides: 10. CDR3 loop: CASSNDRAPPYEQYF. CDR3 nucleotides: TGTGCCAGCAGCAACGACAGGGCCCCTCCCTACGAGCAGTACTTC.

The CDR3 DNA is TGCGCCAGCAGCAAGGACAGGGGGGTCAATTCACCCCTCCACTTT. Residues: CASSKDRGVNSPLHF. The chain has TRBV4-1 and TRBJ1-6; 10 bases agree with TRBD1. The germline gives CDR1 MGHRA, CDR2 YSYEKL. V lost 5 bases, J lost 7 bases, and 5 bases stayed unmatched. The CDR3 runs to 15 residues.